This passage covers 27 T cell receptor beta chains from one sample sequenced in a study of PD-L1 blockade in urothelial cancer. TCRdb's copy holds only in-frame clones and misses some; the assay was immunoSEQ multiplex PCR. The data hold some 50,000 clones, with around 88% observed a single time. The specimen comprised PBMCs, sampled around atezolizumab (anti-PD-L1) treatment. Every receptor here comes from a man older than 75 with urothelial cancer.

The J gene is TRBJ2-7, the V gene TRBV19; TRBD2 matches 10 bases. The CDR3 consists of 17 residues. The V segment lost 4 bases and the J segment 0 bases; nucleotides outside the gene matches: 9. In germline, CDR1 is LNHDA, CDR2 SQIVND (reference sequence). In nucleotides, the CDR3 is TGTGCCAGTAGTACAGGTCTAGCGGGAGCTAGCTCCTACGAGCAGTACTTC. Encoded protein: CASSTGLAGASSYEQYF.

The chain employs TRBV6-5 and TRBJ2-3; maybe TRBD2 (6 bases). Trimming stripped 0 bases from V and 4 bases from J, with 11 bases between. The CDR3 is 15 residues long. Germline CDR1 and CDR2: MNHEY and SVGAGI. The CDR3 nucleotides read TGTGCCAGCAGTTACTCACGGGAGAGGGCAGATACGCAGTATTTT. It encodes CASSYSRERADTQYF.

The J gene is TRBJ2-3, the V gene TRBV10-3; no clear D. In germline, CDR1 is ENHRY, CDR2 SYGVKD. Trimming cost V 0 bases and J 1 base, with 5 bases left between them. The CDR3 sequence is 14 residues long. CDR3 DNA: TGTGCCATCAGTGAGTCCCCTGGCACAGATACGCAGTATTTT. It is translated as CAISESPGTDTQYF.

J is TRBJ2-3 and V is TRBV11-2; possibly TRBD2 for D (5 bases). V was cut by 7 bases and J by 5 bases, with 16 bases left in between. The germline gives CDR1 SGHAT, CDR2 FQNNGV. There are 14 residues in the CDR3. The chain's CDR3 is CASTHGGAGDTQYF. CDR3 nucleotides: TGTGCCAGCACCCACGGAGGAGCCGGAGATACGCAGTATTTT.

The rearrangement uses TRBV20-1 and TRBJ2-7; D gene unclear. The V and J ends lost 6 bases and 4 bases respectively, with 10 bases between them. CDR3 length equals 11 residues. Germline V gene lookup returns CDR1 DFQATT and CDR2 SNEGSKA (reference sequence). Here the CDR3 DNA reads TGCAGTGCCCCCCGAGGATACGAGCAGTACTTC. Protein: CSAPRGYEQYF.

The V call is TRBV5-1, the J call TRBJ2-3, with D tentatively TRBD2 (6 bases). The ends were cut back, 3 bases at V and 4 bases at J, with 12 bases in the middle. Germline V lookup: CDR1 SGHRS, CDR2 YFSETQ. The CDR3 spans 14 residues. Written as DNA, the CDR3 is TGCGCCAGCAGCTGGGGGACTCCGCCAGATACGCAGTATTTT. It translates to CASSWGTPPDTQYF.

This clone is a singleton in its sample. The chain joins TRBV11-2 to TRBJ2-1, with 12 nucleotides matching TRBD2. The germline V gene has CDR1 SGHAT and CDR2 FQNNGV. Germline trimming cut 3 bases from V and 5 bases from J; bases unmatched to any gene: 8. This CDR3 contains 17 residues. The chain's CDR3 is CASSLATSGSIHNEQFF. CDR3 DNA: TGTGCCAGCAGCTTGGCGACTAGCGGGAGTATCCACAATGAGCAGTTCTTC.

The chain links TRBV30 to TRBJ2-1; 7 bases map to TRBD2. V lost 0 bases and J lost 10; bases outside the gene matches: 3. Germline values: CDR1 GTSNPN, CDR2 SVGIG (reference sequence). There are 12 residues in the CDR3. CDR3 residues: CAWSVRGLEQFF. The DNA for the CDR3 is TGTGCCTGGAGTGTACGGGGACTAGAGCAGTTCTTC.

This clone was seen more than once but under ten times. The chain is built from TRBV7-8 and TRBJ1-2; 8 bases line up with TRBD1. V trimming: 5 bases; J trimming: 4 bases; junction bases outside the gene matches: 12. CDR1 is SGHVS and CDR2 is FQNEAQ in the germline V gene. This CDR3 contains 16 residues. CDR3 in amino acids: CASSPTGTGKFYGYTF. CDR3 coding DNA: TGTGCCAGCAGCCCTACCGGGACAGGAAAATTCTATGGCTACACCTTC. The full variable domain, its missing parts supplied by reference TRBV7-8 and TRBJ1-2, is GAGVSQSPRYKVAKRGQDVALRCDPISGHVSLFWYQQALGQGPEFLTYFQNEAQLDKSGLPSDRFFAERPEGSVSTLKIQRTQQEDSAVYLCASSPTGTGKFYGYTFGSGTRLTVV.

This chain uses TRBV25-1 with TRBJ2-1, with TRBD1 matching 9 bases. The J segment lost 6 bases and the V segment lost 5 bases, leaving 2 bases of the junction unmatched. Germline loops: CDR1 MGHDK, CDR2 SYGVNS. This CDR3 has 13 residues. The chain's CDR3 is CASSRQGGNEQFF. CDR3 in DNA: TGTGCCAGCAGTAGACAGGGGGGCAATGAGCAGTTCTTC.

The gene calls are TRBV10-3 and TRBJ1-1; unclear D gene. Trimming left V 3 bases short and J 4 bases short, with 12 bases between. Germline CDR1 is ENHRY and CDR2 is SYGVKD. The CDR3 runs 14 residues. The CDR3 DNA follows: TGTGCCATCAGTGACTCTCGGGAGGGCACTGAAGCTTTCTTT. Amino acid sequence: CAISDSREGTEAFF.

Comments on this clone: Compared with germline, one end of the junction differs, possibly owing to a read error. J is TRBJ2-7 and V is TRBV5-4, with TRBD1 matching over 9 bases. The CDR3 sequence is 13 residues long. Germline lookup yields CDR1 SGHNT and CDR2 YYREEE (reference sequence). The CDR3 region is CASTLDRGHEQYF. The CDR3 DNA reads TGTGCCAGCACCTTGGACAGGGGTCACGAGCAGTACTTC.

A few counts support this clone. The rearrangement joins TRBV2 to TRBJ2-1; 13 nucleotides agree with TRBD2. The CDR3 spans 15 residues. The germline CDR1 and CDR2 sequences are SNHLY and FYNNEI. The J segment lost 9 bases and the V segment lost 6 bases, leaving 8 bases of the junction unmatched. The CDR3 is CASSSGTSGIVEQFF. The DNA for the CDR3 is TGTGCCAGCAGCTCCGGGACTAGCGGGATTGTTGAGCAGTTCTTC.

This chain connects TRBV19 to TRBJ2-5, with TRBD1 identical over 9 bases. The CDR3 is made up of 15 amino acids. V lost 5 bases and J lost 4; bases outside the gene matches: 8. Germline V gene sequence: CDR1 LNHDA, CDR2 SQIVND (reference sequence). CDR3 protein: CASSLQGAVRETQYF. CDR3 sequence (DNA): TGTGCCAGTAGTCTACAGGGGGCGGTCAGAGAGACCCAGTACTTC.

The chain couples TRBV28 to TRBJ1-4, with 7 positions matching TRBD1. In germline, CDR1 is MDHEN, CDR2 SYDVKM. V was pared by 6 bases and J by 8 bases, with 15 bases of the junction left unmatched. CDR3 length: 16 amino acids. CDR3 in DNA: TGTGCCAGCAGCCTTCCATCGACAGGGTTAAGAGAAAAACTGTTTTTT. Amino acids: CASSLPSTGLREKLFF. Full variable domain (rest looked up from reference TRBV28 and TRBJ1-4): DVKVTQSSRYLVKRTGEKVFLECVQDMDHENMFWYRQDPGLGLRLIYFSYDVKMKEKGDIPEGYSVSREKKERFSLILESASTNQTSMYLCASSLPSTGLREKLFFGSGTQLSVL.

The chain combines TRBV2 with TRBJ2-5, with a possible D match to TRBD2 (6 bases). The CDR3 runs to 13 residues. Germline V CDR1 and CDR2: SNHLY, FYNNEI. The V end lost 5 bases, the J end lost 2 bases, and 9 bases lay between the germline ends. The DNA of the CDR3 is TGTGCCAGCAGTAAGACTAGACAAGAGACCCAGTACTTC. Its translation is CASSKTRQETQYF.

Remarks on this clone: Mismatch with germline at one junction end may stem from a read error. Written as DNA, the CDR3 is TGTGCCAGCAGCCTAGCGGGAGCGGAAGATACGCAGTATTTT. Amino acids: CASSLAGAEDTQYF. J is TRBJ2-3 and V is TRBV7-9; 10 positions agree with TRBD2. The CDR3 is 14 amino acids. Germline V gives CDR1 SEHNR, CDR2 FQNEAQ (reference sequence).

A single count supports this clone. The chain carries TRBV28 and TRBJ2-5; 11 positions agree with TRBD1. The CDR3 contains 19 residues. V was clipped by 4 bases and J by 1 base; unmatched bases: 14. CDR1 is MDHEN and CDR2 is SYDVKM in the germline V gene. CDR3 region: CASSSSSRRTGGIQETQYF. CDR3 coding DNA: TGTGCCAGCAGTTCCTCTTCCCGTCGGACAGGGGGCATCCAAGAGACCCAGTACTTC.

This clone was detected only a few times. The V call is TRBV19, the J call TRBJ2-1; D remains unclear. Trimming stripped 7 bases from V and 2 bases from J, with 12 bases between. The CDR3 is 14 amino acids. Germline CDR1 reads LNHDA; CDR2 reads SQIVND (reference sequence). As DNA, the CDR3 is TGTGCCAGTAAAGAGGCCCAGACCTACAATGAGCAGTTCTTC. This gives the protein CASKEAQTYNEQFF.

For the CDR3, the DNA is TGTGCCAGCAGTTTACAGGGGGGCAGACACTACGAGCAGTACTTC. This gives the protein CASSLQGGRHYEQYF. The chain recombines TRBV28 with TRBJ2-7; maybe TRBD1 (7 bases). Per the germline V gene, CDR1 is MDHEN and CDR2 is SYDVKM. Trimming pared 2 bases from V and 3 bases from J, leaving 14 bases between. CDR3 length: 15 residues.

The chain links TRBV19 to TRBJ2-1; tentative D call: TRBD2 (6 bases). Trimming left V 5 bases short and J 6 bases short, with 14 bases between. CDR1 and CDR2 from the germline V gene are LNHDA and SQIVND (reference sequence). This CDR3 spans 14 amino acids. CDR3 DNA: TGTGCCAGTAGTCGCCCCGGGAGCACCAATGAGCAGTTCTTC. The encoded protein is CASSRPGSTNEQFF.

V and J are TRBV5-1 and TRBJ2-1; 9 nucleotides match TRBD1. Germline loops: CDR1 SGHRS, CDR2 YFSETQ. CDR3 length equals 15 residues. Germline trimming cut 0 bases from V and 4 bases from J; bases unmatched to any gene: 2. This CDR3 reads CASSLGDRVYNEQFF. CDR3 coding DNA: TGCGCCAGCAGCTTGGGGGACAGGGTATACAATGAGCAGTTCTTC.

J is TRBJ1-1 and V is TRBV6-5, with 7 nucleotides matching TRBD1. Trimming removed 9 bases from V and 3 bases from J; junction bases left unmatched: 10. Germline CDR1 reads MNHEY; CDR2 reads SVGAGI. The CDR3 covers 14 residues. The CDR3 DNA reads TGTGCCAGTCAACTACAGGGGTTGGACACTGAAGCTTTCTTT. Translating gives CASQLQGLDTEAFF.

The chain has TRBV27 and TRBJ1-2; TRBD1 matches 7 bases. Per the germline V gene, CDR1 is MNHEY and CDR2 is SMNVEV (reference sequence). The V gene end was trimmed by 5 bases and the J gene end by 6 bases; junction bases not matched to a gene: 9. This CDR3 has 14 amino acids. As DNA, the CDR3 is TGTGCCAGCAGTCCACGGGACAGCGTAGATGGCTACACCTTC. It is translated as CASSPRDSVDGYTF.

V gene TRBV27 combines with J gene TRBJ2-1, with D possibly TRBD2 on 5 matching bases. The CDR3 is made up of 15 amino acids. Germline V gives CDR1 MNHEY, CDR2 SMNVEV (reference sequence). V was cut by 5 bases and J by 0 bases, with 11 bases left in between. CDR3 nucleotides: TGTGCCAGCAGTACGAAGGCGGGCTCCTACAATGAGCAGTTCTTC. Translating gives CASSTKAGSYNEQFF.

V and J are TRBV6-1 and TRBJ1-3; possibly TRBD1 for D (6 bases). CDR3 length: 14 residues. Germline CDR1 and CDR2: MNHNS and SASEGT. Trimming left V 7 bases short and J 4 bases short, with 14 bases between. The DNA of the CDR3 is TGTGCCAGCAATCAGGACAGACACGGAAACACCATATATTTT. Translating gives CASNQDRHGNTIYF.

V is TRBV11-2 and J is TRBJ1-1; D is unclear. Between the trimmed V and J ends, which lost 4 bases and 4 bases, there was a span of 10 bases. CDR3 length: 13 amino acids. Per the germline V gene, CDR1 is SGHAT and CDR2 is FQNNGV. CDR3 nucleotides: TGTGCCAGCAGCTCGTCGGTTGCCACTGAAGCTTTCTTT. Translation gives CASSSSVATEAFF.